Listed here are 23 T cell receptor beta chains from one sample, sequenced in a study of T cell repertoires in cytomegalovirus infection. TCRdb used MiXCR to reprocess the reads, holding one entry per CDR3 protein. The sample holds under 150,000 distinct CDR3 sequences, roughly 9% seen once. Material: PBMCs. The receptors stem from a human donor in good health (CMV status not recorded). Some clones in this sample may be carry-over from other donors' samples.

This clonotype has ten or more counts. The chain has TRBV2 and TRBJ2-4; 7 bases align to TRBD1. This CDR3 has 15 amino acids. J lost 0 bases, V lost 7 bases, and 6 bases had no gene match. Germline-derived CDR1 and CDR2 are SNHLY and FYNNEI. The CDR3 protein is CASKEGALAKNIQYF. The CDR3 region has the DNA TGTGCCAGCAAAGAGGGGGCCCTAGCCAAAAACATTCAGTACTTC.

This clonotype was seen at least ten times. The chain recombines TRBV11-2 with TRBJ1-1; D possibly corresponds to TRBD1 (6 bases). The CDR3 runs 14 residues. The germline V gene has CDR1 SGHAT and CDR2 FQNNGV. V shed 1 base and J shed 0 bases, with 6 bases lying between them. The DNA for the CDR3 is TGTGCCAGCAGCTTAGCAGGGGTGAACACTGAAGCTTTCTTT. This sequence encodes CASSLAGVNTEAFF.

This clonotype was recorded a few times. The rearrangement uses TRBV20-1 and TRBJ1-1, with 8 bases identical to TRBD1. This CDR3 is 16 amino acids long. Trimming took 0 bases from V and 3 from J; bases not matched to a gene: 9. Germline V gives CDR1 DFQATT, CDR2 SNEGSKA (reference sequence). The CDR3 sequence: CSARDRTRGQDTEAFF. The CDR3 nucleotides read TGCAGTGCTAGAGATCGGACCAGGGGGCAAGACACTGAAGCTTTCTTT.

This clonotype was seen a few times. The J gene is TRBJ2-2, the V gene TRBV29-1; D is unclear. V was pared by 4 bases and J by 1 base, with 7 bases between. This CDR3 is 13 amino acids long. Germline CDR1 and CDR2: SQVTM and ANQGSEA. The CDR3 sequence is CSVGRVNTGELFF. CDR3 in DNA: TGCAGCGTTGGGCGTGTGAACACCGGGGAGCTGTTTTTT.

This clonotype occurred many times. The rearrangement links TRBV19 to TRBJ1-6; perhaps TRBD1 as D (5 bases). The V end was cut by 10 bases, the J end by 0 bases, with 16 bases between. Germline-derived CDR1 and CDR2 are LNHDA and SQIVND (reference sequence). There are 16 residues in the CDR3. The DNA for the CDR3 is TGTGCCACCTCGGCAGGGATAAGCTCCTATAATTCACCCCTCCACTTT. Its translation is CATSAGISSYNSPLHF. Complete variable domain (other parts from reference TRBV19 and TRBJ1-6): DGGITQSPKYLFRKEGQNVTLSCEQNLNHDAMYWYRQDPGQGLRLIYYSQIVNDFQKGDIAEGYSVSREKKESFPLTVTSAQKNPTAFYLCATSAGISSYNSPLHFGNGTRLTVT.

The chain couples TRBV15 to TRBJ2-5; D may correspond to TRBD1 or TRBD2 (6 bases each). Per the germline V gene, CDR1 is LNHNV and CDR2 is YYDKDF (reference sequence). CDR3 length: 14 amino acids. Trimming cost V 1 base and J 4 bases, with 10 bases left between them. CDR3 DNA sequence: TGTGCCACCAGCAGAGGACTAGGGGGAGAGACCCAGTACTTC. This gives the protein CATSRGLGGETQYF.

This clonotype was detected ten times or more. The genes are TRBV7-2 and TRBJ2-5; D possibly corresponds to TRBD1 (5 bases). Trimming pared 2 bases from V and 1 base from J, leaving 8 bases between. Germline values: CDR1 SGHTA, CDR2 FQGNSA. CDR3 length equals 14 residues. This chain's CDR3 is CASSLRQLQETQYF. The CDR3 bases are TGTGCCAGCAGCTTACGACAGCTCCAAGAGACCCAGTACTTC. The variable domain in full, completed from reference TRBV7-2 and TRBJ2-5, reads GAGVSQSPSNKVTEKGKDVELRCDPISGHTALYWYRQSLGQGLEFLIYFQGNSAPDKSGLPSDRFSAERTGGSVSTLTIQRTQQEDSAVYLCASSLRQLQETQYFGPGTRLLVL.

This clonotype showed up many times. The rearrangement uses TRBV11-1 and TRBJ1-6, with TRBD1 as a possible D gene (6 bases). The CDR3 is made up of 15 amino acids. CDR1 and CDR2 (germline): SGHAT, FQDESV (reference sequence). V lost 4 bases and J 8 bases, leaving 15 bases between the germline ends. This CDR3 is CASSSTGFRDSPLHF. As DNA, the CDR3 is TGTGCCAGCAGCTCCACAGGGTTTCGTGATTCACCCCTCCACTTT.

This clonotype appeared many times. The gene calls are TRBV7-9 and TRBJ1-1; 7 nucleotides align to TRBD1. Germline V CDR1 and CDR2: SEHNR, FQNEAQ (reference sequence). This CDR3 has 17 amino acids. With 5 bases clipped from V and 0 bases from J, the junction kept 12 bases outside the gene matches. CDR3 sequence (DNA): TGTGCCAGCAGCCCCCCCCTCCGACAGGGCTTGAACACTGAAGCTTTCTTT. It yields the protein CASSPPLRQGLNTEAFF.

This clonotype appeared many times. This sequence joins TRBV6-2 or TRBV6-3 and TRBJ1-5; D is unresolved. Germline CDR1 and CDR2: MNHEY and SVGEGT. This CDR3 has 15 residues. Trimming left V 5 bases short and J 5 bases short, with 16 bases between. In DNA, the CDR3 is TGTGCCAGCAGTGCTGCGATTTCTTTTGATCAGCCCCAGCATTTT. Encoded protein: CASSAAISFDQPQHF.

This clonotype was counted ten times or more. The chain recombines TRBV6-5 with TRBJ2-7; 12 bases are a match to TRBD2. The CDR3 is made up of 16 amino acids. The ends lost 1 base at V and 7 bases at J; junction bases unmatched: 8. CDR1 and CDR2 (germline): MNHEY, SVGAGI. The chain's CDR3 is CASSYLASGGAGEQYF. The CDR3 DNA follows: TGTGCCAGCAGTTACTTGGCTAGCGGGGGGGCAGGGGAGCAGTACTTC.

This clonotype was picked up many times. The J gene is TRBJ2-6, the V gene TRBV7-8; a weak D match, TRBD2 (6 bases). This CDR3 is built from 18 residues. Germline CDR1 is SGHVS and CDR2 is FQNEAQ. Trimming took 5 bases from V and 1 from J, leaving 18 bases between them. DNA of the CDR3: TGTGCCAGCAGCCTAAAAACACGGGGAGGATCTGGGGCCAACGTCCTGACTTTC. It translates to CASSLKTRGGSGANVLTF.

In its sample, this clonotype was seen many times. This rearrangement joins TRBV5-1 to TRBJ2-1; 9 positions agree with TRBD2. From germline, CDR1 is SGHRS and CDR2 YFSETQ. The CDR3 loop spans 14 amino acids. Germline trimming cut 4 bases from V and 9 bases from J; bases unmatched to any gene: 8. CDR3 sequence (DNA): TGCGCCAGCAGCGCCGGCGGGGGGGCCCTTGAGCAGTTCTTC. This gives the protein CASSAGGGALEQFF.

This clonotype was detected ten times or more. At one end the junction does not follow the germline gene, possibly because of a read error. This chain uses TRBV7-2 with TRBJ1-6; D is unresolved. The CDR3 has 15 amino acids. Looked up from germline, CDR1 is SGHTA and CDR2 is FQGNSA. The CDR3 spells CASTPGSSNNSPLHF. CDR3 DNA sequence: TGTGCCAGCACCCCGGGAAGCTCCAATAATTCACCCCTCCACTTT.

This clonotype was counted many times. The V and J genes are TRBV5-6 and TRBJ2-3; weak D call: TRBD1 (5 bases). Germline values: CDR1 SGHDT, CDR2 YYEEEE. The CDR3 is made up of 17 amino acids. V was clipped by 4 bases and J by 2 bases, with 20 bases between them. Written as DNA, the CDR3 is TGTGCCAGCAGCCCACAGGAGACGGAACTATACACAGATACGCAGTATTTT. It encodes CASSPQETELYTDTQYF.

This clonotype was seen many times. The chain joins TRBV20-1 to TRBJ2-5, with D perhaps TRBD1 or TRBD2 (5 bases each). In germline, CDR1 is DFQATT, CDR2 SNEGSKA (reference sequence). The CDR3 covers 13 residues. V was pared by 6 bases and J by 1 base, with 12 bases between. CDR3 in amino acids: CSALGRTQETQYF. The DNA for the CDR3 is TGCAGTGCCTTGGGACGGACCCAAGAGACCCAGTACTTC.

The sample holds many counts of this clonotype. V is TRBV18 and J is TRBJ1-5, with 7 positions matching TRBD1. There are 17 residues in the CDR3. Germline CDR1 and CDR2: KGHSH and LQKENI. V dropped 6 bases and J dropped 4; count of bases not matched to a gene: 15. Here the CDR3 reads CASSRVEGALGNQPQHF. For the CDR3, the DNA is TGTGCCAGCTCGCGGGTTGAGGGGGCGTTGGGGAATCAGCCCCAGCATTTT.

At least ten counts were recorded for this clonotype. The gene calls are TRBV28 and TRBJ2-5, with D perhaps assigned TRBD1 or TRBD2 (5 bases each). The CDR3 has 15 residues. The V and J ends lost 3 bases and 5 bases respectively, with 16 bases between them. The germline CDR1 and CDR2 sequences are MDHEN and SYDVKM. CDR3 coding DNA: TGTGCCAGCAGTTTTGGGGGTGGGACCTTGGAGACCCAGTACTTC. Translating it yields CASSFGGGTLETQYF. The variable domain in full, with the rest retrieved from reference TRBV28 and TRBJ2-5, is DVKVTQSSRYLVKRTGEKVFLECVQDMDHENMFWYRQDPGLGLRLIYFSYDVKMKEKGDIPEGYSVSREKKERFSLILESASTNQTSMYLCASSFGGGTLETQYFGPGTRLLVL.

The DNA for the CDR3 is TGCAGTGCTGACGGGGACTCGGAGATGGCTTTCTTT. It codes for CSADGDSEMAFF. The chain carries TRBV20-1 and TRBJ1-1, with D possibly matching TRBD1 (5 bases). The CDR3 runs 12 residues. Germline lookup yields CDR1 DFQATT and CDR2 SNEGSKA (reference sequence). Deletions cut 5 bases from V and 11 bases from J, with 18 bases between.

This clonotype was recorded a few times. V and J are TRBV29-1 and TRBJ2-3; D is perhaps TRBD1 (5 bases). The CDR3 length is 12 residues. V was trimmed by 1 base and J by 5 bases, leaving 7 bases between them. Germline CDR1 and CDR2: SQVTM and ANQGSEA. The CDR3 spells CSVEGQGDTQYF. For the CDR3, the DNA is TGCAGCGTTGAAGGTCAGGGAGATACGCAGTATTTT.

The V call is TRBV9, the J call TRBJ1-1; 7 bases fit TRBD1. The junction had 2 bases not matched to a gene; V was cut back by 0 bases and J by 0 bases. The CDR3 loop spans 15 amino acids. Germline V gene data show CDR1 as SGDLS and CDR2 as YYNGEE. CDR3 coding DNA: TGTGCCAGCAGCGTAGGAGGGACAGTGAACACTGAAGCTTTCTTT. Protein: CASSVGGTVNTEAFF.

This clonotype was picked up many times. This chain links TRBV7-2 with TRBJ2-1; D not resolved. V shed 1 base and J shed 4 bases, with 11 bases lying between them. This CDR3 contains 15 residues. Germline V gene sequence: CDR1 SGHTA, CDR2 FQGNSA. The CDR3 nucleotides read TGTGCCAGCAGCTTAGATACATCTGGTTACAATGAGCAGTTCTTC. Residues: CASSLDTSGYNEQFF.

This clonotype was observed at least ten times. V gene TRBV7-2 combines with J gene TRBJ2-5; D perhaps matches TRBD2 (6 bases). The germline gives CDR1 SGHTA, CDR2 FQGNSA. With 4 bases removed from V and 3 bases from J, the gap between germline ends came to 15 bases. This CDR3 has 15 residues. CDR3 in DNA: TGTGCCAGCAGCTCACCGGAGGAGGGAGAAGAGACCCAGTACTTC. This encodes CASSSPEEGEETQYF.